This T cell receptor beta chain was sequenced in a study of blood T cells in healthy people across ages. The V gene end was trimmed by 0 bases and the J gene end by 0 bases; junction bases not matched to a gene: 4. CDR3 length equals 16 residues. The germline gives CDR1 SQVTM, CDR2 ANQGSEA. Notes on the study in general: A greater number of naive CD4+ cells and higher diversity distinguished long-lived donors from aged donors.

The sample holds many counts of this clonotype. What it binds is not known. A minimum of 6 micrograms of total RNA was extracted per sample. Primers used in a second PCR of about 6 to 11 cycles were a sample-barcoded 5' primer and a J-beta primer mix. Each cDNA molecule, via a template-switch adaptor with 12 random nucleotides, was tagged. Using its own MiXCR run on the 5' RACE reads, TCRdb lists one record per CDR3 protein. The sample contains approximately 940,000 distinct CDR3 sequences, about 44% of which appear only once. The material sequenced was blood. The genes are TRBV29-1 and TRBJ2-1; 8 bases agree with TRBD1. This TCR was sampled from a man younger than 45 in good health. The CDR3 DNA follows: TGCAGCGTTGAAGAGGGACAGGCGAGCTCCTACAATGAGCAGTTCTTC. Its translation is CSVEEGQASSYNEQFF.